Listed here are 29 T cell receptor beta chains from one sample, sequenced in a study of human T cells and chemical hapten exposure. TCRdb independently ran MiXCR on the RACE reads; one entry per CDR3 protein. The sample holds about 73,000 distinct CDR3 sequences, over 6.5% seen once. The sample's time point: patch test 2, 6 weeks after DPC sensitization. Treatment given: therapeutic diphenylcyclopropenone sensitization with weekly scalp DPC. This specimen consisted of whole blood, obtained in connection with sensitization to the hapten diphenylcyclopropenone (DPC). The receptor source for this set is a woman between 45 and 60 years old with alopecia areata. Some clones in this sample may be carry-over from other donors' samples.

In its sample, this clonotype was seen many times. J is TRBJ1-1 and V is TRBV9; a possible D gene is TRBD1 (6 bases). CDR3 size: 14 residues. Germline V gene data show CDR1 as SGDLS and CDR2 as YYNGEE. V dropped 4 bases and J dropped 1 base, with 11 bases sitting between them. CDR3 nucleotides: TGTGCCAGCAGCCAGCAACAGGGGAACACTGAAGCTTTCTTT. This codes for CASSQQQGNTEAFF.

This clonotype was observed a few times. The V gene is TRBV5-4, the J gene TRBJ2-7, with D uncertain. CDR3 size: 15 residues. The germline V gene has CDR1 SGHNT and CDR2 YYREEE (reference sequence). Trimming took 4 bases from V and 2 from J, leaving 16 bases between them. This CDR3 is CASSPPRALPYEQYF. CDR3 sequence (DNA): TGTGCCAGCAGCCCTCCCCGGGCCCTGCCCTACGAGCAGTACTTC.

This clonotype appeared many times. The genes are TRBV7-2 and TRBJ1-5, with 8 positions matching TRBD1. V lost 5 bases and J lost 6; bases outside the gene matches: 3. Per germline, CDR1 SGHTA and CDR2 FQGNSA. CDR3 size: 13 residues. The CDR3, as DNA: TGTGCCAGCAGCCCGACAGGGGTTCAGCCCCAGCATTTT. Residues: CASSPTGVQPQHF.

The table lists this clonotype with many counts. CDR3 sequence: CASSQDQGPTEAFF. DNA for the CDR3: TGTGCCAGCAGCCAAGATCAGGGGCCGACTGAAGCTTTCTTT. The chain has TRBV4-2 and TRBJ1-1, with TRBD1 as a possible D gene (6 bases). The CDR3 has 14 amino acids. Trimming pared 0 bases from V and 5 bases from J, leaving 10 bases between. Per germline, CDR1 LGHNA and CDR2 YNFKEQ.

This clonotype was seen repeatedly, ten times or more. The V and J genes are TRBV28 and TRBJ1-4; D unclear. The CDR3 length is 14 residues. Germline values: CDR1 MDHEN, CDR2 SYDVKM. V lost 7 bases and J lost 0, with 9 bases in between. CDR3 DNA sequence: TGTGCCAGCACCTACGGTGCAACTAATGAAAAACTGTTTTTT. Protein product: CASTYGATNEKLFF.

For the CDR3, the DNA is TGTGCCACCAGTGATATCTACAGAGATACGCAGTATTTT. This encodes CATSDIYRDTQYF. This sequence joins TRBV24-1 and TRBJ2-3; D unclear. V lost 3 bases and J lost 5, with 8 bases in between. Germline V CDR1 and CDR2: KGHDR, SFDVKD. This CDR3 contains 13 residues.

This clonotype was recorded many times. The chain employs TRBV12-3 or TRBV12-4 and TRBJ2-1, with 8 bases lining up with TRBD2. This CDR3 has 15 amino acids. The V and J ends lost 6 bases and 0 bases, in that order; junction bases with no gene match: 4. For the CDR3, the DNA is TGTGCCAGCAGCTTTAGCGGGGCCTCCTACAATGAGCAGTTCTTC. Encoded protein: CASSFSGASYNEQFF.

The chain employs TRBV2 and TRBJ1-2; D may be TRBD1 (6 bases). This CDR3 has 11 residues. The germline V gene has CDR1 SNHLY and CDR2 FYNNEI. V dropped 6 bases and J dropped 5 bases, with 7 bases sitting between them. The CDR3 loop reads CASSQGYGYTF. The CDR3 DNA follows: TGTGCCAGCAGCCAGGGGTATGGCTACACCTTC.

This clonotype was picked up a small number of times. The J gene is TRBJ2-5, the V gene TRBV9; maybe TRBD2 (5 bases). Trimming shortened V by 0 bases and J by 1 base, and 19 bases separated the two germline ends. This CDR3 has 18 amino acids. CDR1 SGDLS and CDR2 YYNGEE come from the germline V gene. CDR3 residues: CASSVAGRVGLSQETQYF. For the CDR3, the DNA is TGTGCCAGCAGCGTAGCTGGAAGGGTCGGACTGTCCCAAGAGACCCAGTACTTC.

This clonotype was picked up many times. The genes are TRBV2 and TRBJ2-6; a possible D gene is TRBD1 (6 bases). The CDR3 covers 16 residues. Per germline, CDR1 SNHLY and CDR2 FYNNEI. Trimming took off 6 bases at V and 6 bases at J, with 18 bases between the two ends. The CDR3 DNA sequence: TGTGCCAGCAGGGAGGCAGGGCAGGGGAAGGCCAACGTCCTGACTTTC. This sequence encodes CASREAGQGKANVLTF.

The chain joins TRBV25-1 to TRBJ1-1, with 7 bases identical to TRBD1. The CDR3 loop spans 13 amino acids. Germline lookup yields CDR1 MGHDK and CDR2 SYGVNS. Germline trimming cut 9 bases from V and 2 bases from J; bases unmatched to any gene: 6. DNA for the CDR3: TGTGCCAGTCGGCAGGGGGGCAACACTGAAGCTTTCTTT. It translates to CASRQGGNTEAFF.

This clonotype was observed a few times. The chain couples TRBV2 to TRBJ1-5; possible D gene TRBD1, 6 bases. Trimming stripped 6 bases from V and 3 bases from J, with 12 bases between. CDR3 length equals 14 residues. Germline V gene lookup returns CDR1 SNHLY and CDR2 FYNNEI. Here the CDR3 DNA reads TGTGCCAGCAGCTCAGGACAGAACAATCAGCCCCAGCATTTT. Its protein product is CASSSGQNNQPQHF.

This clonotype was detected only a few times. The genes are TRBV20-1 and TRBJ2-1; 7 positions match TRBD1. The CDR3 consists of 11 residues. Germline trimming cut 5 bases from V and 14 bases from J; bases unmatched to any gene: 9. The germline V gene has CDR1 DFQATT and CDR2 SNEGSKA (reference sequence). CDR3 sequence (DNA): TGCAGTGCTTCAGACAGGGATTGGGAGTTCTTC. It is translated as CSASDRDWEFF.

The chain uses TRBV24-1 and TRBJ2-2; no clear D gene. This CDR3 is built from 13 residues. Deletions cut 9 bases from V and 1 base from J, with 8 bases between. Germline CDR1 KGHDR, CDR2 SFDVKD. The chain's CDR3 is CATLSENTGELFF. The CDR3 nucleotides are TGTGCCACCCTGAGTGAGAACACCGGGGAGCTGTTTTTT.

CDR3 region: CAWNGQMNTEAFF. CDR3 bases: TGTGCCTGGAATGGGCAGATGAACACTGAAGCTTTCTTT. The chain is built from TRBV30 and TRBJ1-1, with D unresolved. The CDR3 length is 13 residues. Germline lookup yields CDR1 GTSNPN and CDR2 SVGIG (reference sequence). Trimming took off 4 bases at V and 0 bases at J, with 9 bases between the two ends.

This clonotype occurred many times. The chain links TRBV12-3 or TRBV12-4 to TRBJ2-7; D remains ambiguous. V was trimmed by 6 bases and J by 3 bases, leaving 12 bases between them. The CDR3 runs to 13 residues. The CDR3 loop reads CASSITTNYEQYF. The CDR3 DNA reads as TGTGCCAGCAGCATAACCACAAACTACGAGCAGTACTTC.

V and J are TRBV6-6 and TRBJ1-5; D is unresolved. Trimming left V 6 bases short and J 0 bases short, with 12 bases between. The germline CDR1 and CDR2 sequences are MNHNY and SVGAGI (reference sequence). This CDR3 region has 15 residues. DNA for the CDR3: TGTGCCAGCAGCCGAACAAGTTATAGCAATCAGCCCCAGCATTTT. It specifies CASSRTSYSNQPQHF.

This clonotype was seen at least ten times. This rearrangement joins TRBV20-1 to TRBJ1-1; 8 bases align to TRBD1. Losses at the gene ends were 0 bases for V and 4 bases for J; bases not matched to a gene: 4. Looked up from germline, CDR1 is DFQATT and CDR2 is SNEGSKA (reference sequence). The CDR3 has 14 residues. The CDR3 region has the DNA TGCAGTGCTAGAGAAAGACAGGGGATCACTGAAGCTTTCTTT. Protein sequence: CSARERQGITEAFF.

There are a few counts of this clonotype. This chain connects TRBV9 to TRBJ1-6; 9 bases line up with TRBD1. This CDR3 has 14 amino acids. V shed 3 bases and J 9 bases; nucleotides not matched to a gene: 4. Per germline, CDR1 SGDLS and CDR2 YYNGEE. CDR3 DNA: TGTGCCAGCAGCGCCGGGACAGGGATTTCACCCCTCCACTTT. Translation: CASSAGTGISPLHF.

In this sample, this clonotype turned up a few times. V and J are TRBV23-1 and TRBJ2-3, with 10 bases fitting TRBD1. TRBV23-1 carries the ORF label, with uncertain function. The CDR3 contains 17 residues. Trimming took 2 bases from V and 3 from J; bases not matched to a gene: 8. CDR3 DNA: TGCGCCAGCAGTCAAGCCGGGACAGGGGATCGGACAGATACGCAGTATTTT. The encoded protein is CASSQAGTGDRTDTQYF.

This clonotype was observed at least ten times. The CDR3: CASRQPRLSNNNFGPLHF. As DNA, the CDR3 is TGCGCCAGCAGACAGCCCCGACTATCCAATAATAATTTCGGACCCCTCCACTTT. The chain has TRBV5-1 and TRBJ1-6; D is uncertain. V was pared by 5 bases and J by 12 bases, with 30 bases between. The germline gives CDR1 SGHRS, CDR2 YFSETQ. The CDR3 is 18 amino acids.

This chain links TRBV7-2 with TRBJ2-7, with a tentative D call TRBD2 (5 bases). V lost 1 base, J lost 5 bases, and 12 bases lay in between. The CDR3 has 14 amino acids. Per the germline V gene, CDR1 is SGHTA and CDR2 is FQGNSA. The CDR3 sequence is CASSLVRDSHEQYF. DNA for the CDR3: TGTGCCAGCAGCTTAGTCCGGGATAGCCACGAGCAGTACTTC.

This clonotype was counted a few times. The V call is TRBV7-2, the J call TRBJ2-7; possibly TRBD2 for D (6 bases). Germline V gene lookup returns CDR1 SGHTA and CDR2 FQGNSA. The CDR3 is 14 residues long. V lost 2 bases and J lost 6, with 14 bases in between. CDR3 nucleotides: TGTGCCAGCAGCTTAAAAGCGGGCCAGGGCGAGCAGTACTTC. This encodes CASSLKAGQGEQYF. Complete variable domain (other parts from reference TRBV7-2 and TRBJ2-7): GAGVSQSPSNKVTEKGKDVELRCDPISGHTALYWYRQSLGQGLEFLIYFQGNSAPDKSGLPSDRFSAERTGGSVSTLTIQRTQQEDSAVYLCASSLKAGQGEQYFGPGTRLTVT.

Many counts were recorded for this clonotype. V and J are TRBV4-3 and TRBJ2-3; no firm D call. Germline CDR1 reads LGHNA; CDR2 reads YSLEER. Trimming cost V 0 bases and J 6 bases, with 10 bases left between them. CDR3 size: 14 residues. The CDR3 region has the DNA TGCGCCAGCAGCCAAGATCTGAAGGGCGATACGCAGTATTTT. This encodes CASSQDLKGDTQYF.

The gene calls are TRBV12-3 or TRBV12-4 and TRBJ2-3; TRBD2 agrees at 7 bases. Trimming at V came to 6 bases and at J to 5 bases, leaving 8 bases not matched to a gene. The CDR3 is 14 amino acids. For the CDR3, the DNA is TGTGCCAGCAGGCCGGGAGGAGGAAGAGATACGCAGTATTTT. Its protein is CASRPGGGRDTQYF.

This clonotype showed up many times. The chain has TRBV29-1 and TRBJ2-1, with unresolved D. The CDR3 has 9 residues. Between the trimmed V and J ends, which lost 3 bases and 15 bases, there was a span of 9 bases. Germline V CDR1 and CDR2: SQVTM, ANQGSEA. CDR3 sequence reads: CSVEPEVFF. The CDR3 coding sequence is TGCAGCGTTGAGCCCGAGGTGTTCTTC.

This chain links TRBV29-1 with TRBJ1-1; D might be TRBD1 (5 bases). The V gene lost 4 bases and the J gene lost 1 base, with 10 bases spanning the gap. Germline V gene data show CDR1 as SQVTM and CDR2 as ANQGSEA. The CDR3 sequence is 13 residues long. The CDR3 sequence: CSVGDQPNTEAFF. Here the CDR3 DNA reads TGCAGCGTTGGGGACCAACCGAACACTGAAGCTTTCTTT.

This clonotype was seen only a few times. J is TRBJ1-2 and V is TRBV29-1, with D hard to call. The CDR3 consists of 15 residues. Germline-derived CDR1 and CDR2 are SQVTM and ANQGSEA. V lost 3 bases and J 4 bases, leaving 18 bases between the germline ends. The CDR3 is CSVETGPGGGYGYTF. The DNA for the CDR3 is TGCAGCGTTGAGACCGGGCCAGGCGGCGGCTATGGCTACACCTTC.

The CDR3 sequence is CASSLIAGSSYNEQFF. The CDR3 DNA reads TGTGCCAGCAGCTTGATAGCGGGAAGCTCCTACAATGAGCAGTTCTTC. V usage is TRBV7-2 and J usage is TRBJ2-1; 8 bases map to TRBD2. J lost 0 bases, V lost 3 bases, and 4 bases had no gene match. This CDR3 region has 16 residues. Germline V gene lookup returns CDR1 SGHTA and CDR2 FQGNSA.